This T cell receptor beta chain derives from a study of response to subunit inactivated influenza vaccine. Findings and caveats of the study: The study's authors posited that every seasonal influenza vaccination enlists few new T cells.

The CDR3 covers 15 residues. Germline V CDR1 and CDR2: SGHTA, FQGTGA. V was pared by 3 bases and J by 5 bases, with 8 bases of the junction left unmatched. This clonotype has more than one count but fewer than ten. Its antigen is not known. TCRdb recomputed calls from the RT-PCR reads with MiXCR, one row per CDR3 protein. There are approximately 730,000 distinct CDR3 sequences in the sample; 11% to 15% occur only once, and roughly 6.4% lies in the top ten. The sample was PBMCs from blood, taken less than 15 days before vaccination. This chain links TRBV7-3 with TRBJ2-5; 8 bases match TRBD2. The origin of this receptor is a man over 45 who received an inactivated influenza vaccine. In DNA form, the CDR3 reads TGTGCCAGCAGCTTGAAAGGACTAGCTCGGGAGACCCAGTACTTC. It encodes CASSLKGLARETQYF.